These T cell receptor beta chains were read from a single sample in a study of blood T cell repertoires in COVID-19. The repertoire was sequenced with immunoSEQ multiplex PCR; TCRdb's copy has only in-frame clones and lacks some. The sample consists of about 180,000 clones, around four fifths of them appearing once. Sequencing was carried out using peripheral blood. The receptors stem from a man between 65 and 85 years old with active or convalescent COVID-19. CDR3s leave out the opening cysteine and the closing phenylalanine or tryptophan. Rows give clone size only sometimes, using once, few, many, or a class for an expanded clone.

TRBJ1-5 | TRBV15 | NA | ATSKGVSNQPQH
TRBJ1-2 | TRBV6-2/TRBV6-3 | NA | ASSRDRGLSYGYT
TRBJ2-3 | TRBV3-1/TRBV3-2 | NA | ASSQDDGDTQY
TRBJ1-1 | TRBV7-2 | NA | ASSRSGETEAF
TRBJ1-4 | TRBV4-2 | NA | ASSHGGGGEKLF
TRBJ1-1 | TRBV30 | NA | AWRAADKNTEAF
TRBJ2-1 | TRBV5-1 | NA | ASSPEPGSYNEQF
TRBJ2-7 | TRBV10-3 | once | AISPGGGLGYEQY
TRBJ1-1 | TRBV6-2/TRBV6-3 | NA | ASSDMGQYTEAF
TRBJ2-5 | TRBV2 | once | ASSKGLLQETQY
TRBJ2-3 | TRBV7-2 | NA | ASSPGTSNTDTQY
TRBJ1-2 | TRBV15 | few | ATTSVGKLGQGNGYT
TRBJ2-3 | TRBV7-2 | NA | ASSLEQGLPTDTQY
TRBJ1-4 | TRBV7-9 | once | ASSLGGGVEKLF
TRBJ1-2 | TRBV4-1 | NA | ASSQAPPEGAYGYT
TRBJ2-1 | TRBV30 | NA | AWSTLAGGEEQF
TRBJ1-1 | TRBV18 | NA | ASGRGEDTEAF
TRBJ1-5 | TRBV7-2 | NA | ASSLDVGHNQPQH
TRBJ2-3 | TRBV11-3 | NA | ASSLNRGADTQY
TRBJ1-2 | TRBV12-3/TRBV12-4 | NA | ASRRQLYGYT
TRBJ2-7 | TRBV18 | NA | ASSPQSSGVSSYEQY
TRBJ2-2 | TRBV13 | NA | ASSLHGGRTGELF
TRBJ1-5 | TRBV12-3/TRBV12-4 | NA | ASSQGRNQPQH
TRBJ1-3 | TRBV2 | NA | ASSAVAGGNTIY
TRBJ1-1 | TRBV29-1 | NA | SVEGQQNTEAF
TRBJ2-5 | TRBV9 | few | ASSVGTGQETQY
TRBJ2-4 | TRBV7-9 | NA | ASNQQGLENIQY
TRBJ2-3 | TRBV5-1 | NA | ASSPDRGATDTQY
TRBJ2-2 | TRBV6-5 | NA | ASSYSTRPGTGELF
TRBJ2-3 | TRBV6-4 | NA | ASSHGQGGTDTQY
TRBJ2-3 | TRBV7-9 | NA | ASSKTGVSTDTQY
TRBJ1-2 | TRBV27 | NA | ASSLLGGPRSYGYT
TRBJ2-2 | TRBV7-2 | once | ASSASGGDTGELF
TRBJ2-7 | TRBV12-3/TRBV12-4 | NA | ASRKGGAGEQY
TRBJ1-2 | TRBV5-5 | NA | ASSIGGVGGYT
TRBJ2-2 | TRBV7-7 | NA | ASSREVAFQRTGELF
TRBJ2-5 | TRBV11-3 | NA | ASSRQGARGETQY
TRBJ1-5 | TRBV5-5 | NA | ASSLYNSHTPQH
TRBJ2-1 | TRBV7-8 | NA | ASTQAGPLRNEQF
TRBJ1-1 | TRBV27 | NA | ASSLTGGRTEAF
TRBJ2-5 | TRBV9 | NA | ASSPGRTMQETQY
TRBJ1-2 | TRBV7-9 | NA | ASSPGTGARHT
TRBJ2-7 | TRBV5-6 | NA | ASSFTDRGYEQY
TRBJ2-2 | TRBV5-1 | NA | ASSILAPGDTGELF
TRBJ1-1 | TRBV24-1 | NA | ATSEGSGQKAF
TRBJ1-4 | TRBV5-6 | NA | ASSLAGHATNEKLF
TRBJ2-3 | TRBV9 | NA | ASSVVAGGTDTQY
TRBJ2-3 | TRBV29-1 | NA | SADSGGRSTDTQY